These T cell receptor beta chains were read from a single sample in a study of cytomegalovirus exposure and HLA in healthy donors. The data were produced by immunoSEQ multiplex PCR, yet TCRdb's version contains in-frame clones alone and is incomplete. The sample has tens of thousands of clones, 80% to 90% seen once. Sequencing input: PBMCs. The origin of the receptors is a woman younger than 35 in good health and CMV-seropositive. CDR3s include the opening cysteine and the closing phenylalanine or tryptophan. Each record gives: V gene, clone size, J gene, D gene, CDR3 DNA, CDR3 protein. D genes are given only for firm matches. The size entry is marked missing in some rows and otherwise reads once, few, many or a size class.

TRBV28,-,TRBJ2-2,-,TGTGCCAGCAGTTTCCCGGAGGACACCGGGGAGCTGTTTTTT,CASSFPEDTGELFF
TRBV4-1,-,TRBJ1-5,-,TGCGCCAGCAGCCACAGACTGTATAGCAATCAGCCCCAGCATTTT,CASSHRLYSNQPQHF
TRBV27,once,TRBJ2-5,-,TGTGCCAGCAGGAGAACAGTGCTGAAAGAAGAGACCCAGTACTTC,CASRRTVLKEETQYF
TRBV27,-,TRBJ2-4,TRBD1,TGTGCCAGCAGACAGGGGGACGTCATCTCCCAAAACATTCAGTACTTC,CASRQGDVISQNIQYF
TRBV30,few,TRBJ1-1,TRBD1,TGTGCCAGTCCGGGACAGGGGGGCACTGAAGCTTTCTTT,CASPGQGGTEAFF
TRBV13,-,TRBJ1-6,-,TGTGCCAGCAGCTTAGATCGGGAGAGTTCACCCCTCCACTTT,CASSLDRESSPLHF
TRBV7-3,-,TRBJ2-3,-,TGTGCCAGCAGCTTAGACGCAGGAATTGGCACAGATACGCAGTATTTT,CASSLDAGIGTDTQYF
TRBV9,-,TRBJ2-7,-,TGTGCCAGCAGCCTCCGACTGGAGGCCTACGAGCAGTACTTC,CASSLRLEAYEQYF
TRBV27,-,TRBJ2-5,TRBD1,TGTGCCAGCAGCGAGGGGGCCCCCAGGTTTGGTGTCCAAGAGACCCAGTACTTC,CASSEGAPRFGVQETQYF
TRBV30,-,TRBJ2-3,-,TGTGCCTGGAGTGTACTCTTAACCGCCACAGATACGCAGTATTTT,CAWSVLLTATDTQYF
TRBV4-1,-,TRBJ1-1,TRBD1,TGCGCCAGCAGCCAATCATTCGGACAGGTCATGAACACTGAAGCTTTCTTT,CASSQSFGQVMNTEAFF
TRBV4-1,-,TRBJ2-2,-,TGCGCCAGCAGGCACATACGAACAGGGAACGCCGGGGAGCTGTTTTTT,CASRHIRTGNAGELFF
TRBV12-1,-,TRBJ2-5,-,TGTGCCAGCAGCTTCACCAACGGAACAGGGGAAGAGACCCAGTACTTC,CASSFTNGTGEETQYF
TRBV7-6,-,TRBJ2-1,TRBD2,TGTGCCAGCAGCTTAGCAAGCGGGAGCTTCTACAATGAGCAGTTCTTC,CASSLASGSFYNEQFF
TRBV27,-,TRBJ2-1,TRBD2,TGTGCCAGCAGGACCATAGCGGGAGGGTGGGACAATGAGCAGTTCTTC,CASRTIAGGWDNEQFF
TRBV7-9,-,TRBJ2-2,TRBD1,TGTGCCAGCAGCTTAATCGGGACAGCCGTCGCCGGGGAGCTGTTTTTT,CASSLIGTAVAGELFF
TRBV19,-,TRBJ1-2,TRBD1,TGTGCCAGTACCATGGGACAGAGACCTAACTATGGCTACACCTTC,CASTMGQRPNYGYTF
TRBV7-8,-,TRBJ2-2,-,TGTGCCAGCAGCTTCCTCCAGGGAGGTACGAACACCGGGGAGCTGTTTTTT,CASSFLQGGTNTGELFF
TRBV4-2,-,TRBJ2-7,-,TGTGCCAGCAGCCCCAGTTTGTCCTACGAGCAGTACTTC,CASSPSLSYEQYF
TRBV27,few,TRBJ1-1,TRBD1,TGTGCCAGCCTGCCGGGACAGGGGAACACTGAAGCTTTCTTT,CASLPGQGNTEAFF
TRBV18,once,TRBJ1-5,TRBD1,TGTGCCAGCTCACCGGGAGAGGGACAGGGAGGCCAGCCCCAGCATTTT,CASSPGEGQGGQPQHF
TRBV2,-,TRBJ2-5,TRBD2,TGTGCCAGCAGTGCCCTAGCGGGAGGGTGGGAGACCCAGTACTTC,CASSALAGGWETQYF
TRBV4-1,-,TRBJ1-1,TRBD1,TGCGCCAGCAGCCAAGAGACAGGGAATTTCGGCACTGAAGCTTTCTTT,CASSQETGNFGTEAFF
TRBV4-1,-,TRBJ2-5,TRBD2,TGCGCCAGCAGCCAATCCGGACTAGCGGGAGCGGAGACCCAGTACTTC,CASSQSGLAGAETQYF
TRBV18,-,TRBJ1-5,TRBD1,TGTGCCAGCTCACCGGCAGGGGGGAGCAATCAGCCCCAGCATTTT,CASSPAGGSNQPQHF
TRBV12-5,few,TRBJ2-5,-,TGTGCTAGTGGCCTCCTCCTAGGGACCCAGTACTTC,CASGLLLGTQYF
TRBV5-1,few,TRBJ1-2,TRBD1,TGCGCCAGCAGCTTGGCAGGGACAGCTAACTATGGCTACACCTTC,CASSLAGTANYGYTF
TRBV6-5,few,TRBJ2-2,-,TGTGCCAGCAGAGGACAGTCTCCCGGGGAGCTGTTTTTT,CASRGQSPGELFF
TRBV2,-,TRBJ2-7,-,TGTGCCAGCAGTGATACTAACTATCAGACTTTC,CASSDTNYQTF
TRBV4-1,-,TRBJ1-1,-,TGCGCCAGCAGTCCCCGGGAGACAAACACTGAAGCTTTCTTT,CASSPRETNTEAFF
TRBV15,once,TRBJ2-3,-,TGTGCCACCAGTTACCAGGAACTCACAGATACGCAGTATTTT,CATSYQELTDTQYF
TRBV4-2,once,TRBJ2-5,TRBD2,TGTGCCAGCAGCCAGGGACTAGCGGGAGGGGAAGAGACCCAGTACTTC,CASSQGLAGGEETQYF
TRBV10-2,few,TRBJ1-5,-,TGCGCCAGCAGTGAGAGCGATAGCAATCAGCCCCAGCATTTT,CASSESDSNQPQHF
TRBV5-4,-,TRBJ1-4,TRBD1,TGTGCCAGCAGCGTAACGGGACAGGGGGATGAAAAACTGTTTTTT,CASSVTGQGDEKLFF
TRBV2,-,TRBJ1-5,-,TGTGCCAGCAGGGCGGTGGGAGGTCCCCAGCATTTT,CASRAVGGPQHF
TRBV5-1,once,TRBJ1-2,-,TGCGCCAGCAGCGCATCTGAGCGGGACTACACCTTC,CASSASERDYTF
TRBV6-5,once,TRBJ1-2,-,TGTGCCAGCAGTACGGCAGGAAACTATGGCTACACCTTC,CASSTAGNYGYTF
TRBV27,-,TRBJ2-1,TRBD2,TGTGCCAGCAGTTCTAAGGGCAGCGGGGGTAGAGGCAATGAGCAGTTCTTC,CASSSKGSGGRGNEQFF
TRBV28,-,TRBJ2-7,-,TGTGCCAGCAGCCTTCCCGGCGCGGACGAGCAGTACTTC,CASSLPGADEQYF
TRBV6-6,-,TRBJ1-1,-,TGTGCCAGCAACCACGGGGACACTGAAGCTTTCTTT,CASNHGDTEAFF
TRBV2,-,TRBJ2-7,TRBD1,TGTGCCAGCAGTGGGCCACAGGGGGCCTACGAGCAGTACTTC,CASSGPQGAYEQYF
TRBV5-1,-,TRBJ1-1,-,TGCGCCAGCAGCCTCGCGGGGGGGTATACTGAAGCTTTCTTT,CASSLAGGYTEAFF